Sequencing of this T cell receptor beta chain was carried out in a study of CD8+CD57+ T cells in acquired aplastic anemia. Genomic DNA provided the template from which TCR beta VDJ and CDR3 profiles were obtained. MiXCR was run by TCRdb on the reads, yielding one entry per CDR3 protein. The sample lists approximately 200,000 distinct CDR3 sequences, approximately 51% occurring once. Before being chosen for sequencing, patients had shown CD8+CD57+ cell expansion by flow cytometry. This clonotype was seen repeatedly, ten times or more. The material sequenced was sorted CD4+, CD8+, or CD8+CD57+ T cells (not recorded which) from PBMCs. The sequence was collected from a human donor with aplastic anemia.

CDR3 protein: CASDTGTGYEQYF. The CDR3 bases are TGTGCCAGCGACACCGGGACAGGCTACGAGCAGTACTTC. The J gene is TRBJ2-7, the V gene TRBV6-1, with TRBD1 matching 8 bases. This CDR3 has 13 residues. Germline V gene sequence: CDR1 MNHNS, CDR2 SASEGT. V dropped 8 bases and J dropped 3; count of bases not matched to a gene: 6.